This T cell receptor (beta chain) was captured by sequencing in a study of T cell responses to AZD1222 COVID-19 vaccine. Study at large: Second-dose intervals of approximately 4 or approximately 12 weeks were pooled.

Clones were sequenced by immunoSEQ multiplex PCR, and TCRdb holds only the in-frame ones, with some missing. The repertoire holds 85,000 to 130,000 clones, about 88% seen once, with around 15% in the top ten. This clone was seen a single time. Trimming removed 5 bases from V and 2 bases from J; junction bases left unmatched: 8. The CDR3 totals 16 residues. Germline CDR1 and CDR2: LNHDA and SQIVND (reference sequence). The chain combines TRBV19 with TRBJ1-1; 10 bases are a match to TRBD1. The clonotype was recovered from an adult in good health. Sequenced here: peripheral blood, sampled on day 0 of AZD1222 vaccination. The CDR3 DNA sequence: TGTGCCAGTAGTCCGAGGACAGGGGGACGAAACACTGAAGCTTTCTTT. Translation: CASSPRTGGRNTEAFF. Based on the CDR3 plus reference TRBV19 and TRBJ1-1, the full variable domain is DGGITQSPKYLFRKEGQNVTLSCEQNLNHDAMYWYRQDPGQGLRLIYYSQIVNDFQKGDIAEGYSVSREKKESFPLTVTSAQKNPTAFYLCASSPRTGGRNTEAFFGQGTRLTVV.